This T cell receptor (beta chain) was sequenced in a study of T-cell memory formation after mild COVID-19. Study observations and caveats: Clones which contracted sat mainly in CM and EM if CD4+, and in EMRA if CD8+. Confirmation was lacking for SARS-CoV-2 specificity of second-wave clones that peaked on day 37.

A 5'RACE reaction primed in the constant segment made cDNA libraries of TCR alpha and TCR beta, and these carried sample barcodes and UMIs. TCRdb re-called the 5' RACE reads through MiXCR, storing one row per CDR3 protein. The table lists 160,000 or so distinct CDR3 sequences, about a third of them singletons. This clonotype was seen once. Its antigen is as yet unknown. This CDR3 comprises 13 residues. The ends lost 11 bases at V and 7 bases at J; junction bases unmatched: 13. Germline lookup yields CDR1 MNHEY and CDR2 SVGAGI. V gene TRBV6-5 combines with J gene TRBJ1-2, with 7 nucleotides matching TRBD1. Input material: PBMCs or a T cell subset sorted from them (not recorded which). This receptor was obtained from an adult woman who had mild COVID-19 (a few samples of this study predate the infection). Cell type and time point are not known. This CDR3 reads CAGLDRDGGGYTF. In nucleotides, the CDR3 is TGTGCCGGATTAGACAGGGACGGGGGTGGCTACACCTTC.